This T cell receptor beta chain comes out of a study of molecular identifiers for immune sequencing clone quantification. Study-wide results and limits: Clone sizes that are highly expanded could be underestimated when identical TCR molecules share a barcode. Clones that exceeded 20 RNA copies held over 98% of effector molecules, yet under 1% in naive cells.

TCRdb reprocessed the PCR reads with MiXCR, giving one entry per CDR3 protein. The sample shows approximately 320,000 distinct CDR3 sequences, 24% of them seen only once. Worth noting for this clonotype: Its target is not known.

The CDR3 has 15 residues. V was shortened by 1 base and J by 2 bases, with 12 bases between the two germline ends. Per germline, CDR1 SGHVS and CDR2 FQNEAQ. The chain uses TRBV7-8 and TRBJ2-7; possible D gene TRBD1, 5 bases. This receptor was obtained from a human donor in good health. Some libraries in this study had Jurkat cell RNA spiked in. The sample was naive CD8+ T cells from blood, with Jurkat cell RNA spiked in. Subset of the sample: FACS-sorted CD8+CD4-CCR7+CD45RA+ naive T cells. This CDR3 is CASSLVGQGAYEQYF. DNA for the CDR3: TGTGCCAGCAGCTTAGTGGGGCAGGGTGCCTACGAGCAGTACTTC.